The rows below give T cell receptor beta chains drawn from one sample of a study of blood T cell repertoires in COVID-19. Profiling relied on immunoSEQ multiplex PCR, and the TCRdb table lists in-frame clones only, not all of them. Here the sample spans tens of thousands of clones, about 87% being singletons. The sequencing input was peripheral blood. Receptor source: a human donor in a cohort sampled during active COVID-19. Both conserved end residues are part of each CDR3. A D gene is named only where the DNA matches it firmly. A row's size may be missing; if present it is once, few, many or a size class.

CDR3aa: CASSYPSRGGTEAFF
CDR3nt: TGTGCCAGCAGTTACCCGAGTAGGGGAGGCACTGAAGCTTTCTTT
j_gene: TRBJ1-1
d_gene: -
len: 15
abundance: few
v_gene: TRBV6-5

CDR3aa: CSASDPLEDSYEQYF
CDR3nt: TGCAGTGCTAGTGACCCGTTAGAAGATTCCTACGAGCAGTACTTC
j_gene: TRBJ2-7
d_gene: -
len: 15
abundance: -
v_gene: TRBV20-1

CDR3aa: CASKEGSTPSYEQYF
CDR3nt: TGTGCCAGTAAGGAGGGGTCAACCCCGTCCTACGAGCAGTACTTC
j_gene: TRBJ2-7
d_gene: -
len: 15
abundance: -
v_gene: TRBV19

CDR3aa: CASRAANRENEQFF
CDR3nt: TGTGCCAGCAGAGCTGCCAACAGGGAGAATGAGCAGTTCTTC
j_gene: TRBJ2-1
d_gene: -
len: 14
abundance: -
v_gene: TRBV28

CDR3aa: CASWGLAENIQYF
CDR3nt: TGTGCCAGCTGGGGACTAGCGGAAAACATTCAGTACTTC
j_gene: TRBJ2-4
d_gene: TRBD2
len: 13
abundance: once
v_gene: TRBV27

CDR3aa: CASGLVRGAINTEAFF
CDR3nt: TGTGCTAGTGGTTTGGTACGGGGGGCTATCAACACTGAAGCTTTCTTT
j_gene: TRBJ1-1
d_gene: -
len: 16
abundance: -
v_gene: TRBV12-5

CDR3aa: CASSFSAYEQYF
CDR3nt: TGCGCCAGCAGCTTCTCCGCCTACGAGCAGTACTTC
j_gene: TRBJ2-7
d_gene: -
len: 12
abundance: -
v_gene: TRBV5-1

CDR3aa: CASSVVGTSISSYNEQFF
CDR3nt: TGTGCCAGCAGCGTAGTGGGGACATCTATCAGCTCCTACAATGAGCAGTTCTTC
j_gene: TRBJ2-1
d_gene: -
len: 18
abundance: -
v_gene: TRBV9

CDR3aa: CASSLTRQGWIGEQYF
CDR3nt: TGTGCCAGCAGCCTCACTCGTCAGGGGTGGATCGGCGAGCAGTACTTC
j_gene: TRBJ2-7
d_gene: -
len: 16
abundance: -
v_gene: TRBV11-2

CDR3aa: CASSAQGGTGELFF
CDR3nt: TGCGCCAGCAGCGCCCAGGGAGGCACCGGGGAGCTGTTTTTT
j_gene: TRBJ2-2
d_gene: -
len: 14
abundance: -
v_gene: TRBV5-1

CDR3aa: CSALTGGGWTF
CDR3nt: TGCAGTGCTTTGACAGGGGGCGGTTGGACCTTC
j_gene: TRBJ1-2
d_gene: TRBD1
len: 11
abundance: -
v_gene: TRBV20-1

CDR3aa: CASSYGRGSNQPQHF
CDR3nt: TGTGCCAGCAGTTACGGCAGGGGTAGCAATCAGCCCCAGCATTTT
j_gene: TRBJ1-5
d_gene: -
len: 15
abundance: -
v_gene: TRBV6-2/TRBV6-3

CDR3aa: CASSARDGTANTEAFF
CDR3nt: TGTGCCAGCAGCGCTCGTGACGGGACAGCGAACACTGAAGCTTTCTTT
j_gene: TRBJ1-1
d_gene: TRBD1
len: 16
abundance: -
v_gene: TRBV9

CDR3aa: CASSFGLAGVREQFF
CDR3nt: TGTGCCAGCAGTTTCGGACTAGCGGGAGTCCGGGAGCAGTTCTTC
j_gene: TRBJ2-1
d_gene: TRBD2
len: 15
abundance: -
v_gene: TRBV6-2/TRBV6-3

CDR3aa: CASSLRTSGLYEQYF
CDR3nt: TGTGCCAGCAGCCTACGGACTAGCGGGCTCTACGAGCAGTACTTC
j_gene: TRBJ2-7
d_gene: TRBD2
len: 15
abundance: -
v_gene: TRBV7-6

CDR3aa: CASSPPGITSGNDEQFF
CDR3nt: TGTGCCAGCAGCCCCCCGGGGATAACTAGCGGGAACGATGAGCAGTTCTTC
j_gene: TRBJ2-1
d_gene: TRBD2
len: 17
abundance: -
v_gene: TRBV3-1/TRBV3-2

CDR3aa: CASSRGGGAQVAFF
CDR3nt: TGTGCCAGCAGTAGGGGGGGAGGAGCCCAGGTGGCTTTCTTT
j_gene: TRBJ1-1
d_gene: -
len: 14
abundance: -
v_gene: TRBV6-5

CDR3aa: CAWSSAGAPYEQYF
CDR3nt: TGTGCCTGGAGTTCAGCGGGAGCCCCCTACGAGCAGTACTTC
j_gene: TRBJ2-7
d_gene: TRBD2
len: 14
abundance: -
v_gene: TRBV30

CDR3aa: CASSPRTEEAFF
CDR3nt: TGTGCCAGCTCACCTCGGACAGAAGAAGCTTTCTTT
j_gene: TRBJ1-1
d_gene: -
len: 12
abundance: once
v_gene: TRBV18

CDR3aa: CASSVAASGSSYEQYF
CDR3nt: TGTGCCAGCAGCGTAGCGGCTAGCGGTAGCTCCTACGAGCAGTACTTC
j_gene: TRBJ2-7
d_gene: TRBD2
len: 16
abundance: -
v_gene: TRBV9

CDR3aa: CASSQGVAGASYEQYF
CDR3nt: TGCGCCAGCAGCCAAGGTGTAGCGGGGGCCTCCTACGAGCAGTACTTC
j_gene: TRBJ2-7
d_gene: TRBD2
len: 16
abundance: -
v_gene: TRBV4-1

CDR3aa: CASSEGGDKRGNTGELFF
CDR3nt: TGCGCCAGCAGTGAGGGTGGAGACAAAAGGGGTAACACCGGGGAGCTGTTTTTT
j_gene: TRBJ2-2
d_gene: -
len: 18
abundance: once
v_gene: TRBV10-1

CDR3aa: CASSSLGRNSYEQYF
CDR3nt: TGTGCCAGCAGTTCCCTCGGGAGGAACTCCTACGAGCAGTACTTC
j_gene: TRBJ2-7
d_gene: TRBD2
len: 15
abundance: once
v_gene: TRBV6-5

CDR3aa: CASSQEDRIAYEQYF
CDR3nt: TGTGCCAGCAGCCAAGAAGACAGGATCGCCTACGAGCAGTACTTC
j_gene: TRBJ2-7
d_gene: -
len: 15
abundance: -
v_gene: TRBV4-2

CDR3aa: CASHEVTTQGYGYTF
CDR3nt: TGTGCCAGCCACGAAGTGACCACTCAGGGCTATGGCTACACCTTC
j_gene: TRBJ1-2
d_gene: -
len: 15
abundance: -
v_gene: TRBV28

CDR3aa: CASSEGRGANTEAFF
CDR3nt: TGTGCCAGCAGTGAAGGTCGGGGGGCTAACACTGAAGCTTTCTTT
j_gene: TRBJ1-1
d_gene: -
len: 15
abundance: few
v_gene: TRBV2

CDR3aa: CASSLDRVYEQYF
CDR3nt: TGCGCCAGCAGCCTGGACAGGGTCTACGAGCAGTACTTC
j_gene: TRBJ2-7
d_gene: TRBD1
len: 13
abundance: -
v_gene: TRBV5-1

CDR3aa: CASSPTGKETQYF
CDR3nt: TGTGCCAGCAGCCCGACAGGGAAAGAGACCCAGTACTTC
j_gene: TRBJ2-5
d_gene: TRBD1
len: 13
abundance: -
v_gene: TRBV3-1/TRBV3-2

CDR3aa: CASGTGGDYGYTF
CDR3nt: TGTGCTAGTGGGACAGGGGGCGACTATGGCTACACCTTC
j_gene: TRBJ1-2
d_gene: TRBD1
len: 13
abundance: -
v_gene: TRBV12-5

CDR3aa: CASSAVGLVPTDTQYF
CDR3nt: TGTGCCAGCAGCGCCGTGGGGCTAGTTCCAACAGATACGCAGTATTTT
j_gene: TRBJ2-3
d_gene: -
len: 16
abundance: -
v_gene: TRBV9

CDR3aa: CASSTTGAGGGSEQYF
CDR3nt: TGTGCCAGCAGCACAACAGGGGCCGGCGGCGGGTCTGAGCAGTATTTT
j_gene: TRBJ2-3
d_gene: TRBD1
len: 16
abundance: -
v_gene: TRBV9

CDR3aa: CASSVGGEMYEQFF
CDR3nt: TGTGCCAGCAGCGTAGGGGGAGAAATGTATGAGCAGTTCTTC
j_gene: TRBJ2-1
d_gene: -
len: 14
abundance: -
v_gene: TRBV9

CDR3aa: CASSTQRQVDQPQHF
CDR3nt: TGTGCCAGCAGCACACAACGACAGGTCGATCAGCCCCAGCATTTT
j_gene: TRBJ1-5
d_gene: -
len: 15
abundance: -
v_gene: TRBV6-5

CDR3aa: CATSRNNREAFF
CDR3nt: TGTGCCACCAGCAGAAATAACAGGGAAGCTTTCTTT
j_gene: TRBJ1-1
d_gene: -
len: 12
abundance: -
v_gene: TRBV15

CDR3aa: CASSLLAKRNTGELFF
CDR3nt: TGCGCCAGCAGCCTCTTAGCGAAAAGGAACACCGGGGAGCTGTTTTTT
j_gene: TRBJ2-2
d_gene: -
len: 16
abundance: -
v_gene: TRBV4-1

CDR3aa: CASSVEGGTRNTIYF
CDR3nt: TGTGCCAGCAGCGTAGAAGGAGGTACCCGAAACACCATATATTTT
j_gene: TRBJ1-3
d_gene: -
len: 15
abundance: -
v_gene: TRBV9

CDR3aa: CAWSRALTGDGYTF
CDR3nt: TGTGCCTGGAGTCGGGCTTTAACAGGGGACGGCTACACCTTC
j_gene: TRBJ1-2
d_gene: TRBD1
len: 14
abundance: -
v_gene: TRBV30

CDR3aa: CASSLGRPPNGYTF
CDR3nt: TGTGCCAGCAGCTTGGGCAGGCCGCCTAATGGCTACACCTTC
j_gene: TRBJ1-2
d_gene: -
len: 14
abundance: -
v_gene: TRBV7-9

CDR3aa: CASVGGSSGANVLTF
CDR3nt: TGTGCCAGCGTAGGGGGAAGCTCTGGGGCCAACGTCCTGACTTTC
j_gene: TRBJ2-6
d_gene: -
len: 15
abundance: -
v_gene: TRBV28

CDR3aa: CASSQNGQGTTEAFF
CDR3nt: TGTGCCAGCAGCCAAAATGGACAGGGGACGACTGAAGCTTTCTTT
j_gene: TRBJ1-1
d_gene: TRBD1
len: 15
abundance: -
v_gene: TRBV5-6

CDR3aa: CASSQTVLQDTYEQYF
CDR3nt: TGCGCCAGCAGCCAAACTGTCTTACAGGATACCTACGAGCAGTACTTC
j_gene: TRBJ2-7
d_gene: -
len: 16
abundance: -
v_gene: TRBV4-3

CDR3aa: CASSVILAGVTYNEQFF
CDR3nt: TGTGCCAGCAGCGTAATACTAGCGGGGGTGACCTACAATGAGCAGTTCTTC
j_gene: TRBJ2-1
d_gene: TRBD2
len: 17
abundance: -
v_gene: TRBV25-1

CDR3aa: CASSIGHSPYGYTF
CDR3nt: TGTGCCAGTAGTATAGGGCACAGTCCATATGGCTACACCTTC
j_gene: TRBJ1-2
d_gene: -
len: 14
abundance: -
v_gene: TRBV19

CDR3aa: CATSAVLAGGPDTGELFF
CDR3nt: TGTGCCACCAGTGCCGTTCTAGCGGGAGGGCCCGACACCGGGGAGCTGTTTTTT
j_gene: TRBJ2-2
d_gene: TRBD2
len: 18
abundance: -
v_gene: TRBV24-1

CDR3aa: CASRPRAGNTIYF
CDR3nt: TGTGCCAGCAGACCCAGGGCTGGAAACACCATATATTTT
j_gene: TRBJ1-3
d_gene: -
len: 13
abundance: -
v_gene: TRBV6-6

CDR3aa: CASSTGQGGLTEAFF
CDR3nt: TGTGCCAGCAGCACGGGACAGGGAGGGCTCACTGAAGCTTTCTTT
j_gene: TRBJ1-1
d_gene: TRBD1
len: 15
abundance: -
v_gene: TRBV5-5